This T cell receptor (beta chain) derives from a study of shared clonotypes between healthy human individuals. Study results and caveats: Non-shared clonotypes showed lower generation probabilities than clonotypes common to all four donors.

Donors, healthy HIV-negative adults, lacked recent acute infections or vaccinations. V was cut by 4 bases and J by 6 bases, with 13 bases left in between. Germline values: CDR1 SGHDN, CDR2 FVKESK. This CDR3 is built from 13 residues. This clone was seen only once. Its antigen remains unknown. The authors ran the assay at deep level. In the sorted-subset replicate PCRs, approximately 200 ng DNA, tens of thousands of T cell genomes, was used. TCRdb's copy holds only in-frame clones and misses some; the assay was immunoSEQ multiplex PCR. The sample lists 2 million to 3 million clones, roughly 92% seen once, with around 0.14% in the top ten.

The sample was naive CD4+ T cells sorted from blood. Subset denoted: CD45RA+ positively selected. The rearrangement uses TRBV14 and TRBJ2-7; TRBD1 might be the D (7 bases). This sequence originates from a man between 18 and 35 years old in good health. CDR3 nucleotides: TGTGCCAGCAGCCGCAACAGGGGAGGCGAGCAGTACTTC. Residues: CASSRNRGGEQYF.